The entry that follows covers one T cell receptor (beta chain) sequence. Clones were read by immunoSEQ multiplex PCR, and TCRdb kept only the in-frame ones, dropping some. The sample has 44,000 or so clones, approximately 88% seen once. These data are taken from a study of PD-L1 blockade in urothelial cancer. As for the study in general: Patients commenced intravenous atezolizumab, 1,200 mg every 3 weeks, in about 2014. Males with bladder-origin urothelial cancer constituted about 85% of the 29 patients.

CDR3 length: 20 amino acids. Germline V gene data show CDR1 as MNHEY and CDR2 as SMNVEV (reference sequence). V shed 3 bases and J 3 bases; nucleotides not matched to a gene: 19. This clonotype was sampled from a man older than 75 with urothelial cancer. Sequencing was performed on PBMCs, taken around atezolizumab (anti-PD-L1) treatment. This chain connects TRBV27 to TRBJ2-1; 8 positions match TRBD1. DNA for the CDR3: TGTGCCAGCAGTTTTAGGGCCGTGGCCCTACCGGGACAGGTCTACAATGAGCAGTTCTTC. Its protein product is CASSFRAVALPGQVYNEQFF.